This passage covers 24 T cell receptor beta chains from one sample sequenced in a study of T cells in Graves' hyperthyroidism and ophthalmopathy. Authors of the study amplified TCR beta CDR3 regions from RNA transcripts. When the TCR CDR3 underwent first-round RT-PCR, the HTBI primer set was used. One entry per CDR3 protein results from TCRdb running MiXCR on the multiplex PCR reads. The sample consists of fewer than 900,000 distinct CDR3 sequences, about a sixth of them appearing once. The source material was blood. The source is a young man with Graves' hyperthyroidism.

The chain's CDR3 is CASSSGTARGTGELFF. Written as DNA, the CDR3 is TGTGCCAGCAGCTCAGGGACAGCGCGGGGCACCGGGGAGCTGTTTTTT. The chain employs TRBV7-2 and TRBJ2-2, with D possibly matching TRBD1 (7 bases). Trimming left V 4 bases short and J 4 bases short, with 16 bases between. Per the germline V gene, CDR1 is SGHTA and CDR2 is FQGNSA. The CDR3 extends over 16 amino acids. The variable domain in full, with the rest retrieved from reference TRBV7-2 and TRBJ2-2, is GAGVSQSPSNKVTEKGKDVELRCDPISGHTALYWYRQSLGQGLEFLIYFQGNSAPDKSGLPSDRFSAERTGGSVSTLTIQRTQQEDSAVYLCASSSGTARGTGELFFGEGSRLTVL.

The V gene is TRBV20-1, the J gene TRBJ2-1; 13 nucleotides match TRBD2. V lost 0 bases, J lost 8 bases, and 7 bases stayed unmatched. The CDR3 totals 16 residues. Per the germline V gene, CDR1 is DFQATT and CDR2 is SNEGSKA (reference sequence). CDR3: CSARDPRTSGSYEQFF. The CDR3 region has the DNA TGCAGTGCTAGAGATCCCAGGACTAGCGGGAGTTATGAGCAGTTCTTC.

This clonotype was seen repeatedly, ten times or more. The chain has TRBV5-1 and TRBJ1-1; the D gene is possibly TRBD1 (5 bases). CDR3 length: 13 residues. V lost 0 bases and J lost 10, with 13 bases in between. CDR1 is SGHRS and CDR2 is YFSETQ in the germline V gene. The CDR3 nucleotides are TGCGCCAGCAGCTTGGCCGGGCAGGGACGAGCTTTCTTT. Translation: CASSLAGQGRAFF.

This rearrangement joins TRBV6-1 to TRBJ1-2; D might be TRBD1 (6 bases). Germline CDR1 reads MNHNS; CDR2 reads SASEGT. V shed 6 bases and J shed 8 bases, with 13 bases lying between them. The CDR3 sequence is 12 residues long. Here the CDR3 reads CASSGGAEGYTF. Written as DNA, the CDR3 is TGTGCCAGCAGCGGGGGCGCTGAGGGCTACACCTTC.

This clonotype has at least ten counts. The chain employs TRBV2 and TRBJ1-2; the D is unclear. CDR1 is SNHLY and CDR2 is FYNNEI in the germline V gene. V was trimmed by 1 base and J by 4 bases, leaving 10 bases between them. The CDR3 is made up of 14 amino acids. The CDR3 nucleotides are TGTGCCAGCAGTGAAGACGGGAAGCTCTATGGCTACACCTTC. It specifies CASSEDGKLYGYTF.

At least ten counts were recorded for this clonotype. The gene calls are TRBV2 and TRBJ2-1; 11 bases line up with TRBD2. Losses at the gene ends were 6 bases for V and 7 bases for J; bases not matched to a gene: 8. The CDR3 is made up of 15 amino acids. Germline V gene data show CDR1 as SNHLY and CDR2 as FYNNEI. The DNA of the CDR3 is TGTGCCAGCAGCGATAGCGGGAGGGGTGCTAATGAGCAGTTCTTC. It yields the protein CASSDSGRGANEQFF.

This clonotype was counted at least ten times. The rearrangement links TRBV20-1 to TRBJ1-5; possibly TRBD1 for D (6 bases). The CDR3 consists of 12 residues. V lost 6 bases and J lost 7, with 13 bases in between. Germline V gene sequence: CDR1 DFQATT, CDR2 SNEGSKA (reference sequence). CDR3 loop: CSANRVGQPQHF. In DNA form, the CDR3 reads TGCAGTGCCAACAGGGTGGGGCAGCCCCAGCATTTT.

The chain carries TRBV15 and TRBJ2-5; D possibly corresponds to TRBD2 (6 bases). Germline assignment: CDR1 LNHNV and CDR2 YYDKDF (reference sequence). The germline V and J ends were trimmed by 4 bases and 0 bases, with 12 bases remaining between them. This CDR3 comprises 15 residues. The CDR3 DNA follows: TGTGCCACCAGCACGGGAGCGGACCACCAAGAGACCCAGTACTTC. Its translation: CATSTGADHQETQYF.

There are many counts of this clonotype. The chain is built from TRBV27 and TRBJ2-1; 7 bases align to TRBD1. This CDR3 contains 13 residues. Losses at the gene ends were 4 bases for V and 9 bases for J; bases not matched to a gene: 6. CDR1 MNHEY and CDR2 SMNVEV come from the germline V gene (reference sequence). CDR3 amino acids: CASSSTGWGEQFF. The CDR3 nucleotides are TGTGCCAGCAGTTCGACAGGGTGGGGTGAGCAGTTCTTC.

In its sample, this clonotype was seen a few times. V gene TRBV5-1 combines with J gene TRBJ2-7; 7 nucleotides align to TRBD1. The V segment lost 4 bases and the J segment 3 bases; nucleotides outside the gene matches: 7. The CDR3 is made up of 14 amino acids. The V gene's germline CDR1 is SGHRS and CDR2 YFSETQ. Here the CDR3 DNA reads TGCGCCAGCAGCATTGGGGGACAGAGCTACGAGCAGTACTTC. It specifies CASSIGGQSYEQYF.

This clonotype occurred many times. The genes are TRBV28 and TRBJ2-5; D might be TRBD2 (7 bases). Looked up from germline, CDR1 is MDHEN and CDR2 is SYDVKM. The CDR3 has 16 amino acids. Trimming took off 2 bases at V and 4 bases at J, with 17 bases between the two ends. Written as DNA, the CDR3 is TGTGCCAGCAGTTTAGCGGGAGAGGGGGGTGTAGAGACCCAGTACTTC. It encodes CASSLAGEGGVETQYF.

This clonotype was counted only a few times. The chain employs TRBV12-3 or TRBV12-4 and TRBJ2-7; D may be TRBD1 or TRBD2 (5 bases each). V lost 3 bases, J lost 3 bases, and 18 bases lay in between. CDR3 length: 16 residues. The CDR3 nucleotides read TGTGCCAGCAGTTTTGAGGCCGGGGCGAGGTTCTACGAGCAGTACTTC. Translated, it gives CASSFEAGARFYEQYF.

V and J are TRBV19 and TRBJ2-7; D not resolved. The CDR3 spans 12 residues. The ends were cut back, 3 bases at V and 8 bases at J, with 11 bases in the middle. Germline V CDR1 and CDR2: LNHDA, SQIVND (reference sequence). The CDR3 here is CASSMPADQQYF. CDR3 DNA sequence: TGTGCCAGTAGTATGCCTGCAGACCAGCAGTACTTC.

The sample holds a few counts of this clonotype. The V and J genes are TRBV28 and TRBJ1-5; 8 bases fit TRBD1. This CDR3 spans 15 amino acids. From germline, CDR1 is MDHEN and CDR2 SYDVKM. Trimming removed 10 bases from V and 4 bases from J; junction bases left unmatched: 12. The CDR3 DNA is TGTGCCACCTCCCGAGGGACAGGACCAAATCAGCCCCAGCATTTT. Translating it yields CATSRGTGPNQPQHF.

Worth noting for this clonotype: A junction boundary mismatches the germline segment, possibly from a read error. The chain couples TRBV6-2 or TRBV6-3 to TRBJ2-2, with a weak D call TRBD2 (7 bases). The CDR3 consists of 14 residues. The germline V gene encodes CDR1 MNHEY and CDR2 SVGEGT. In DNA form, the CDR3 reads TGTGCCAGCAGTTTCCGGGGGGACACCGAGGAGCTGTTTTTT. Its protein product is CASSFRGDTEELFF.

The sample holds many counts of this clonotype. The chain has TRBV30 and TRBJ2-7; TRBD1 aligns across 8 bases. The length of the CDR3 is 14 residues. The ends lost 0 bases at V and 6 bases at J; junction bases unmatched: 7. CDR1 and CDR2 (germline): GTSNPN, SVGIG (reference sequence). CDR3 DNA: TGTGCCTGGAGTGTCGGACAGGGAAGTTGCGAGCAGTACTTC. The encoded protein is CAWSVGQGSCEQYF.

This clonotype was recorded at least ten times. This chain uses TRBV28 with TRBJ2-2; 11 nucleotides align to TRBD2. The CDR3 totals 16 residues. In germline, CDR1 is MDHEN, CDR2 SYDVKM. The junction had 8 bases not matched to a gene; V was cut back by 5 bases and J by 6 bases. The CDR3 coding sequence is TGTGCCAGCAGTGTCATAGCGGGAGGGTCATCCGGGGAGCTGTTTTTT. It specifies CASSVIAGGSSGELFF.

CDR3 protein: CASSVKQLRDEQFF. Here the CDR3 DNA reads TGTGCCAGCAGCGTTAAGCAACTCAGGGATGAGCAGTTCTTC. This chain connects TRBV9 to TRBJ2-1; tentative D call: TRBD1 (5 bases). The CDR3 loop spans 14 amino acids. The germline V gene has CDR1 SGDLS and CDR2 YYNGEE. Trimming left V 2 bases short and J 8 bases short, with 14 bases between.

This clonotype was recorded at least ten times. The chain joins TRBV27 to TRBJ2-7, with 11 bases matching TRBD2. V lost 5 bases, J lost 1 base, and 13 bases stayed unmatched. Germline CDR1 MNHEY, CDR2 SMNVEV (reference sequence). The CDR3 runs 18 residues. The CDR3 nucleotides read TGTGCCAGCAGTCCTCGACTAGCGGGAACTAGTGCGTCCTACGAGCAGTACTTC. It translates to CASSPRLAGTSASYEQYF.

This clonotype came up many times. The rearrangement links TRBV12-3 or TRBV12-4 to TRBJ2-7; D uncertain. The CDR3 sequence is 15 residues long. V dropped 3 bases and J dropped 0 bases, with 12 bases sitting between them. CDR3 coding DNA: TGTGCCAGCAGTTTGCAGGATGGCTTCTCCTACGAGCAGTACTTC. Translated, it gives CASSLQDGFSYEQYF.

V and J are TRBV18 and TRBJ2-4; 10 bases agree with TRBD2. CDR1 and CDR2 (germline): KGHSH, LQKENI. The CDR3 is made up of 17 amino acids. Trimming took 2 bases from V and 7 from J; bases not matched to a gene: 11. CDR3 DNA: TGTGCCAGCTCACCAACCCCTAGCGGGAGTGGAGGGAACATTCAGTACTTC. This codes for CASSPTPSGSGGNIQYF.

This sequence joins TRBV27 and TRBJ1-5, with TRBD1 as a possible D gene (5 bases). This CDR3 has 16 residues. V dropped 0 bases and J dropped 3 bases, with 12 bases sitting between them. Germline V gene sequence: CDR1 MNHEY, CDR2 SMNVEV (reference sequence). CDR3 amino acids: CASSLSGRANNQPQHF. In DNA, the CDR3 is TGTGCCAGCAGTTTATCTGGCAGGGCAAACAATCAGCCCCAGCATTTT.

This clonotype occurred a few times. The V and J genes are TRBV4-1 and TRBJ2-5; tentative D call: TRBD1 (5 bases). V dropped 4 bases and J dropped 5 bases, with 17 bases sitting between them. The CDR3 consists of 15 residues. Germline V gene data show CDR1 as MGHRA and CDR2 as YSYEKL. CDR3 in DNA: TGCGCCAGCAGCCCCTCCGATGACAGCTCCGAGACCCAGTACTTC. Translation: CASSPSDDSSETQYF.

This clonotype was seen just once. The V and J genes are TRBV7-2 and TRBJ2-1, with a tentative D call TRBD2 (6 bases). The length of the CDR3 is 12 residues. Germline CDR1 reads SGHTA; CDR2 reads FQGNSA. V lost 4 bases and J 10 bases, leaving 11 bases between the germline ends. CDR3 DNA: TGTGCCAGCAGCTGGTCGGGGGAGGAGCAGTTCTTC. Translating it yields CASSWSGEEQFF.